The T cell receptor (beta chain) described here comes from a study of control samples from healthy donors and cancer patients. Method: immunoSEQ multiplex PCR; TCRdb's copy keeps in-frame clones and lacks some. The sample gives about 84,000 clones, roughly 91% of which show up once; 15% to 18% is in the top ten. The CDR3 totals 16 residues. The V gene's germline CDR1 is SGDLS and CDR2 YYNGEE. Trimming took 0 bases from V and 1 from J; bases not matched to a gene: 5. Sequencing input: blood. The chain employs TRBV9 and TRBJ2-5, with 8 bases aligning to TRBD1. This clonotype was sampled from a man aged 25-45 years in good health. This CDR3 reads CASSVAGTGGQETQYF. The CDR3 nucleotides are TGTGCCAGCAGCGTAGCTGGTACAGGGGGCCAAGAGACCCAGTACTTC.